This TCR delta chain was recorded in a study of Vδ1+ human thymocytes. Whole-study findings and limits: In the thymus, TRG and TRD repertoires looked highly polyclonal with Gaussian CDR3 lengths. Thymic delta-chain repertoires held roughly 19% Vdelta2 sequences and few Vdelta3, despite high sort purity. TRD repertoires were essentially private, unlike widely shared TRG clonotypes.

Thymocytes were sorted as CD3+ TCRVdelta1+ TCRVdelta2- after alphabeta T cell depletion. CDR3 length equals 18 residues. The V and J ends lost 4 bases and 0 bases, in that order; junction bases with no gene match: 14. Looked up from germline, CDR1 is TSWWSYY and CDR2 is QGS. This clone came up a few times. The antigen is unknown. Sequences come from RNA converted to cDNA by reverse transcription. Multiplex PCR used pooled V-gene forward primers and a constant-region reverse primer to amplify CDR3s. TCRdb reprocessed the multiplex PCR reads through CATT. The profile covers roughly 55,000 delta-chain clones, with about 15% appearing a single time and about 0.5% taken by the ten largest.

This sequence joins TRDV1 and TRDJ1, with 7 positions matching TRDD3. Sequences were obtained from Vdelta1+ gamma-delta thymocytes from the thymus. The sample's subset: FACS-sorted CD3+ TCRalphabeta- TCRVdelta1+ TCRVdelta2- thymocytes. This sequence was found in a boy younger than two who had congenital heart surgery. The CDR3 is CALGAPGPLGAYTDKLIF. The DNA of the CDR3 is TGTGCTCTTGGGGCCCCCGGGCCGCTGGGGGCCTACACCGATAAACTCATCTTT.